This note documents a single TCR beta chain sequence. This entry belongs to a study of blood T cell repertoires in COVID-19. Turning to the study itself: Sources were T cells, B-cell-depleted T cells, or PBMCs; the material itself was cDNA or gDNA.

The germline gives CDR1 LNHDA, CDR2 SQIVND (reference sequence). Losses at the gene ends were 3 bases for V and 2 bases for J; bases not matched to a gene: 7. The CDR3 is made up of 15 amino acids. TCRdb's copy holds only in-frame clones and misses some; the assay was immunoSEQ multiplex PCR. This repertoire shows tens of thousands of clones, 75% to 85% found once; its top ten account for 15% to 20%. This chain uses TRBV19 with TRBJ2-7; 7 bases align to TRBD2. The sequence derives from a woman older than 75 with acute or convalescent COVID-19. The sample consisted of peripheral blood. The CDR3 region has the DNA TGTGCCAGTAGTATTGGGCTAGCGGCTCCCTACGAGCAGTACTTC. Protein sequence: CASSIGLAAPYEQYF.